Below, one T cell receptor (beta chain) is given with its context. The antigen is not known. The CDR3 loop spans 20 amino acids. CDR1 SGHRS and CDR2 YFSETQ come from the germline V gene. Losses at the gene ends were 4 bases for V and 5 bases for J; bases not matched to a gene: 21. The data originate from a study of OX40 agonist ivuxolimab in advanced cancers. Turning to the study itself: Across the patients, intravenous ivuxolimab was delivered every 2 weeks at 0.01 to 10 mg/kg.

Study-level results: Certain nonresponders additionally had low normalized T-cell clonal expansion.

The assay was immunoSEQ multiplex PCR, and TCRdb's table has in-frame clones only and misses some. The sample shows 50,000 or so clones, about 88% of them seen only once. This TCR was recovered from an adult with an advanced solid tumor such as melanoma, head and neck, liver or kidney cancer. V and J are TRBV5-1 and TRBJ2-5; TRBD2 agrees at 12 bases. The specimen comprised CD4+ or CD8+ T cells sorted from blood, sampled in a trial of the OX40 agonist ivuxolimab. The CDR3 DNA reads as TGCGCCAGCAGCCTCCGACAGGGTTGGGCTAGCGGGAGGGCTGACGAGACCCAGTACTTC. Translating gives CASSLRQGWASGRADETQYF. The variable domain in full, completed from reference TRBV5-1 and TRBJ2-5, reads KAGVTQTPRYLIKTRGQQVTLSCSPISGHRSVSWYQQTPGQGLQFLFEYFSETQRNKGNFPGRFSGRQFSNSRSEMNVSTLELGDSALYLCASSLRQGWASGRADETQYFGPGTRLLVL.